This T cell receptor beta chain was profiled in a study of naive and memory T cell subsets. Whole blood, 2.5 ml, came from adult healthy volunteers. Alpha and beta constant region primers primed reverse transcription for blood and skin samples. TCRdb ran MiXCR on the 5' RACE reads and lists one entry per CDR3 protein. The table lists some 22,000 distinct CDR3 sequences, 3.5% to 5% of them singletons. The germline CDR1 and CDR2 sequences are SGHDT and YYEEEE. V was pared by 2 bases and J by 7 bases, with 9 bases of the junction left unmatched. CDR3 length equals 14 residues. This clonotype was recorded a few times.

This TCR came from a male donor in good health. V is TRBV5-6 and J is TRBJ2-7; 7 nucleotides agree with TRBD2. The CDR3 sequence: CASSFSLAGEEQYF. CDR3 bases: TGTGCCAGCAGCTTCAGCTTGGCGGGGGAGGAGCAGTACTTC.